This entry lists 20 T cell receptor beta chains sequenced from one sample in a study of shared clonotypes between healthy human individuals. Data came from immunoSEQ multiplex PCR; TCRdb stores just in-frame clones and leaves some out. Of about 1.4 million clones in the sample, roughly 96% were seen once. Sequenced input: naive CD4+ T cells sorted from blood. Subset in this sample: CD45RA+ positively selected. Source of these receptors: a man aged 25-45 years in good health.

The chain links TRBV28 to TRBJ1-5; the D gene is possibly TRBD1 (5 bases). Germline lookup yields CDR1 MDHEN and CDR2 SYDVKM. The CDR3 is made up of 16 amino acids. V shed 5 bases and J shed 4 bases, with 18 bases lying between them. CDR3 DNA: TGTGCCAGCAGTCCCCTACTGGGGGACGGTAATCAGCCCCAGCATTTT. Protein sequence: CASSPLLGDGNQPQHF.

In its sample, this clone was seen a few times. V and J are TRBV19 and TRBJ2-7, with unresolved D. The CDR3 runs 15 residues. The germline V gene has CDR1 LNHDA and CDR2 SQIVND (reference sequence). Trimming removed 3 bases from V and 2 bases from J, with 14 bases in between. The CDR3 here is CASSIGSTYTYEQYF. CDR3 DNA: TGTGCCAGTAGTATTGGTTCTACCTACACCTACGAGCAGTACTTC.

The CDR3 spells CSARGGLARTDTQYF. The DNA for the CDR3 is TGCAGTGCTCGCGGTGGACTGGCCCGCACAGATACGCAGTATTTT. The rearrangement joins TRBV29-1 to TRBJ2-3; a weak D match, TRBD2 (5 bases). Germline CDR1 and CDR2: SQVTM and ANQGSEA. The CDR3 length is 15 residues.

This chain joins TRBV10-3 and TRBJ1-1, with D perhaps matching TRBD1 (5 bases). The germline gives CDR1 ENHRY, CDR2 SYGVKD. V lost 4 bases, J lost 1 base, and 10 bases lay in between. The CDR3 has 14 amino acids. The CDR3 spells CAISGTPPNTEAFF. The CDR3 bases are TGTGCCATCAGTGGGACACCACCGAACACTGAAGCTTTCTTT.

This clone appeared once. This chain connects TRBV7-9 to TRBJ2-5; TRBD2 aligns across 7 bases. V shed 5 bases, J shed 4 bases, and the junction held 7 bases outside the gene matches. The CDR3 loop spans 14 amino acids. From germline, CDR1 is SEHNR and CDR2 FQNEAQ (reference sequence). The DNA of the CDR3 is TGTGCCAGCAGCCCCCTGGCGGGAGCAGAGACCCAGTACTTC. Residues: CASSPLAGAETQYF.

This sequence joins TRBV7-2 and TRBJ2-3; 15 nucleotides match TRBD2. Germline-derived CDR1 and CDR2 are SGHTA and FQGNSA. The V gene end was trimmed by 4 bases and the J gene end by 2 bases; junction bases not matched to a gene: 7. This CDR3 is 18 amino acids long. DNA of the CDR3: TGTGCCAGCAGCTACGGACTAGCGGGAGGGCCCGACACAGATACGCAGTATTTT. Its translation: CASSYGLAGGPDTDTQYF.

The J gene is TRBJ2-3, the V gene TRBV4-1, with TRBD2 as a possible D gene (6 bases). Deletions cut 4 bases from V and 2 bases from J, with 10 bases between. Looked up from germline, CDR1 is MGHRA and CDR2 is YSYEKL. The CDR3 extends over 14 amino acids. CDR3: CASSPGTLTDTQYF. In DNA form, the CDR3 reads TGCGCCAGCAGCCCGGGGACTCTCACAGATACGCAGTATTTT.

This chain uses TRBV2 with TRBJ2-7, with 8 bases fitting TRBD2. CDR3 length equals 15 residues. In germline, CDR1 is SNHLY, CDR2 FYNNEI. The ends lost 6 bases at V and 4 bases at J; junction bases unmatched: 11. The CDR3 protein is CASRGGAGDGYEQYF. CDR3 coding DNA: TGTGCCAGCAGGGGAGGAGCGGGAGATGGTTACGAGCAGTACTTC.

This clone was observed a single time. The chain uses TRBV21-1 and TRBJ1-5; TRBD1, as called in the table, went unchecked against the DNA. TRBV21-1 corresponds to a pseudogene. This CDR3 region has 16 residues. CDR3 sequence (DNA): TGTGCCAGCAGCAAAGAACCGGCCCAGGGGGATCAGCCCCAGCATTTT. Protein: CASSKEPAQGDQPQHF.

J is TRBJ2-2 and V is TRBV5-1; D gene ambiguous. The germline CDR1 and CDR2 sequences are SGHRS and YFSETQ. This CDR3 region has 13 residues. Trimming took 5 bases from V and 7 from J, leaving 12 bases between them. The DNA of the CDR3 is TGCGCCAGCAGACGAGATAGGTTCGGGGAGCTGTTTTTT. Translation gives CASRRDRFGELFF.

CDR3 sequence (DNA): TGCGCCAGCGGGAGGGACTCCTACAATGAGCAGTTCTTC. Its translation: CASGRDSYNEQFF. This chain links TRBV10-2 with TRBJ2-1; 7 bases are shared with TRBD2. CDR1 is WSHSY, CDR2 SAAADI, per germline. CDR3 length equals 13 residues. V dropped 8 bases and J dropped 0; count of bases not matched to a gene: 1.

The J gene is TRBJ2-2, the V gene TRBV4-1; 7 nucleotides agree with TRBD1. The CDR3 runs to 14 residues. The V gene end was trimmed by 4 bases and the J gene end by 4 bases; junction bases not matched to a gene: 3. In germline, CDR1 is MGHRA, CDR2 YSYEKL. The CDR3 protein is CASSPGQATGELFF. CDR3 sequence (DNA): TGCGCCAGCAGCCCCGGACAGGCCACCGGGGAGCTGTTTTTT.

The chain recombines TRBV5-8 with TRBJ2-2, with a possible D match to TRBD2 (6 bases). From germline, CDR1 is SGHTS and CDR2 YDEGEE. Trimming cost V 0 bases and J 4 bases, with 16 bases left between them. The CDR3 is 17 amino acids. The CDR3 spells CASSLVRGRFGTGELFF. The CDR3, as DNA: TGTGCCAGCAGCTTGGTGCGGGGAAGGTTTGGCACCGGGGAGCTGTTTTTT.

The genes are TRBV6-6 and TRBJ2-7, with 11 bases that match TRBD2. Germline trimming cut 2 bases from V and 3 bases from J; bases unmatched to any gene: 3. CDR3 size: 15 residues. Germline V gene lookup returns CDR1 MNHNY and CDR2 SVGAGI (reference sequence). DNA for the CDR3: TGTGCCAGCAGTTACCGTCTAGCGGGGGGCTACGAGCAGTACTTC. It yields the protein CASSYRLAGGYEQYF.

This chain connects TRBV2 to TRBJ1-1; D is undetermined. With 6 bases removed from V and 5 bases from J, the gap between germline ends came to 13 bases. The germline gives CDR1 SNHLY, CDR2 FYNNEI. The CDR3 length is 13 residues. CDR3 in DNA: TGTGCCAGCAGGGGAACACGGTGGACTGAAGCTTTCTTT. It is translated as CASRGTRWTEAFF.

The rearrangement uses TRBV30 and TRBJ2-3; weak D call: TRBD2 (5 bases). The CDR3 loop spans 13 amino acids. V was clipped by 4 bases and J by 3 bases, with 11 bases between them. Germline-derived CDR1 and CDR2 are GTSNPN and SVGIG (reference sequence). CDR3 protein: CAWTPGRTDTQYF. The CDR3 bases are TGTGCCTGGACCCCGGGGAGAACAGATACGCAGTATTTT.

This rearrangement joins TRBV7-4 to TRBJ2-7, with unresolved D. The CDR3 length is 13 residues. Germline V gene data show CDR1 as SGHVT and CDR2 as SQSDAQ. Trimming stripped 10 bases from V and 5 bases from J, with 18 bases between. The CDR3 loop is CANYGPRPHEQYF. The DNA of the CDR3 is TGTGCCAACTACGGGCCCCGTCCCCACGAGCAGTACTTC.

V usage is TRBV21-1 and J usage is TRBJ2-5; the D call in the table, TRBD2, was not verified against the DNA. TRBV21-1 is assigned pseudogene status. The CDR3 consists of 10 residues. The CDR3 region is CAGCRPRQYF. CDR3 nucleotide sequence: TGTGCCGGGTGTCGTCCGCGGCAGTACTTC.

This CDR3 is CASSGEGYGYTF. CDR3 nucleotides: TGTGCCAGCAGCGGGGAGGGCTATGGCTACACCTTC. The rearrangement uses TRBV5-4 and TRBJ1-2; no clear D gene. CDR3 size: 12 residues. V lost 4 bases to trimming and J lost 4 bases, with 8 bases between them. CDR1 and CDR2 (germline): SGHNT, YYREEE (reference sequence).

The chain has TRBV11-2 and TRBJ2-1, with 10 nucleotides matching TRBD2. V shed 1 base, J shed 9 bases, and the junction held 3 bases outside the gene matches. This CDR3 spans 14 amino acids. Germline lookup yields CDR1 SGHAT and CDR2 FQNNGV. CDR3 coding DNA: TGTGCCAGCAGCTTAGTGCGGACTAGCGGTGAGCAGTTCTTC. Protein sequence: CASSLVRTSGEQFF. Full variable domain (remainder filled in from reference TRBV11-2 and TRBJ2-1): EAGVAQSPRYKIIEKRQSVAFWCNPISGHATLYWYQQILGQGPKLLIQFQNNGVVDDSQLPKDRFSAERLKGVDSTLKIQPAKLEDSAVYLCASSLVRTSGEQFFGPGTRLTVL.